This TCR beta chain was found in a study of blood T cell repertoires in COVID-19. In the study overall: Sites across the United States, Italy and Spain contributed samples from acute and convalescent COVID-19.

Original processing notes: Quantification of nucleated cells was approximated via reference gene primer amplification. The data were produced by immunoSEQ multiplex PCR, yet TCRdb's version contains in-frame clones alone and is incomplete. The V and J calls and clone size come from that table; D and trimming were worked out from the DNA. The data hold about 160,000 clones, with 70% to 85% observed a single time. In this sample, this clone turned up once. This CDR3 is also generated by other DNA sequences in the sample. Germline V lookup: CDR1 LNHDA, CDR2 SQIVND (reference sequence). CDR3 length: 13 residues. With 1 base removed from V and 4 bases from J, the gap between germline ends came to 8 bases. Followed over time, Seattle patients had been enrolled while infection was active.

This chain connects TRBV19 to TRBJ2-7, with TRBD1 as a possible D gene (5 bases). The sample was peripheral blood. This TCR came from a man at least 80 years old with COVID-19, enrolled during active disease. DNA for the CDR3: TGTGCCAGTAGTATAGGGCAGGGTTACGAGCAGTACTTC. Translating it yields CASSIGQGYEQYF.